The 14 T cell receptor beta chains in this list originate from one sample, sequenced in a study of blood T cells in healthy people across ages (dated by TCRdb to between 2015 and 2017). The method behind the library was 5' RACE. TCRdb names Illumina HiSeq 2500 as the instrument used. A second PCR of about 6 to 11 cycles was performed with a sample-barcoded 5' primer and a J-beta primer mix. The public reads were quality trimmed at Q25 with fastp and then assembled into clones with MiXCR by TCRdb, keeping productive beta chains. When rows share a CDR3 protein, they turn into one entry using the most common DNA and genes. The table for this sample lists 650,000 to 1,000,000 distinct CDR3 sequences; 36% of them were counted only once. The top ten clonotypes cover 10% to 15% of the sample. Sequenced sample: blood. Every receptor here comes from a man aged 18 to 30 in good health.

The rearrangement links TRBV7-2 to TRBJ1-1; no reliable D call. The CDR3 is made up of 15 amino acids. Germline values: CDR1 SGHTA, CDR2 FQGNSA. Trimming pared 1 base from V and 0 bases from J, leaving 9 bases between. The CDR3 spells CASSLVNVMNTEAFF. The CDR3 DNA is TGTGCCAGCAGCTTAGTGAACGTTATGAACACTGAAGCTTTCTTT.

The V gene is TRBV20-1, the J gene TRBJ1-6; D possibly corresponds to TRBD1 (5 bases). There are 14 residues in the CDR3. Germline values: CDR1 DFQATT, CDR2 SNEGSKA (reference sequence). V gave up 3 bases and J gave up 6 bases, with 12 bases separating them. The CDR3 loop is CSASSGPLNSPLHF. The CDR3 coding sequence is TGCAGTGCTAGCTCGGGGCCTCTTAATTCACCCCTCCACTTT.

V gene TRBV6-6 combines with J gene TRBJ2-1; 9 bases are shared with TRBD2. Germline CDR1 reads MNHNY; CDR2 reads SVGAGI (reference sequence). The length of the CDR3 is 15 residues. Unmatched junction bases numbered 9, after V lost 2 bases and J lost 10 bases. The CDR3 region has the DNA TGTGCCAGCAGTTACGAGGGACTAGCTAGTCAGGAGCAGTTCTTC. Translation gives CASSYEGLASQEQFF.

The table lists this clonotype with a few counts. This chain joins TRBV12-3 or TRBV12-4 and TRBJ2-1, with 7 bases lining up with TRBD1. CDR3 length equals 15 residues. V gave up 5 bases and J gave up 3 bases; unmatched junction bases: 7. CDR3 amino acids: CASSHRGKDYNEQFF. In DNA, the CDR3 is TGTGCCAGCAGTCACAGGGGTAAGGACTACAATGAGCAGTTCTTC.

This clonotype was seen more than once but under ten times. The chain combines TRBV7-3 with TRBJ2-1; D is uncertain. Trimming took 5 bases from V and 3 from J, leaving 14 bases between them. This CDR3 is built from 15 residues. Germline lookup yields CDR1 SGHTA and CDR2 FQGTGA. The CDR3 protein is CASSQRLGYYNEQFF. The CDR3 DNA reads as TGTGCCAGCAGCCAACGCCTCGGCTACTACAATGAGCAGTTCTTC.

V is TRBV10-1 and J is TRBJ2-1, with a tentative D call TRBD1 (6 bases). The V gene lost 9 bases and the J gene lost 5 bases, with 17 bases spanning the gap. Per germline, CDR1 WNHNN and CDR2 SYGVQD (reference sequence). CDR3 size: 14 residues. CDR3 amino acids: CARPVAGANNEQFF. As DNA, the CDR3 is TGCGCCAGACCGGTCGCAGGGGCTAACAATGAGCAGTTCTTC.

The CDR3 DNA reads TGTGCCAGCTTCTTAGGGGGCGGCACAGATGTGCAGTATTTT. Protein sequence: CASFLGGGTDVQYF. The chain is built from TRBV12-3 or TRBV12-4 and TRBJ2-3; 7 bases agree with TRBD1. This CDR3 has 14 residues. The ends lost 8 bases at V and 11 bases at J; junction bases unmatched: 16.

This clonotype has more than one count but fewer than ten. The rearrangement links TRBV4-1 to TRBJ1-1, with a weak D call TRBD1 (6 bases). V was clipped by 1 base and J by 7 bases, with 7 bases between them. Germline CDR1 is MGHRA and CDR2 is YSYEKL. This CDR3 spans 12 amino acids. CDR3 amino acids: CASSQGTVEAFF. CDR3 in DNA: TGCGCCAGCAGCCAAGGGACAGTTGAAGCTTTCTTT.

Worth noting for this clonotype: Being one base from a much bigger clone, this may be a read error. The chain couples TRBV6-2 or TRBV6-3 to TRBJ2-7, with D unresolved. The CDR3 extends over 13 amino acids. Trimming removed 5 bases at V and 2 bases at J, with 10 bases between. Germline lookup yields CDR1 MNHEY and CDR2 SVGEGT. This chain's CDR3 is CASSDSRTYEQYF. CDR3 coding DNA: TGTGCCAGCAGTGATAGTAGAACCTACGAGCAGTACTTC.

V usage is TRBV7-6 and J usage is TRBJ1-1; D gene ambiguous. V was cut by 2 bases and J by 0 bases, with 10 bases left in between. CDR1 and CDR2 (germline): SGHVS, FNYEAQ. The CDR3 covers 15 residues. The CDR3 region has the DNA TGTGCCAGCAGCTTATCACCCGGTTTGAACACTGAAGCTTTCTTT. It encodes CASSLSPGLNTEAFF.

In its sample, this clonotype was seen a few times. The rearrangement uses TRBV30 and TRBJ2-7, with a weak D call TRBD2 (5 bases). The CDR3 spans 13 residues. The V gene's germline CDR1 is GTSNPN and CDR2 SVGIG (reference sequence). V lost 4 bases to trimming and J lost 3 bases, with 13 bases between them. Written as DNA, the CDR3 is TGTGCCTGGATGGGGAGCCCACACTACGAGCAGTACTTC. As protein: CAWMGSPHYEQYF.

The rearrangement joins TRBV20-1 to TRBJ1-1; 8 nucleotides align to TRBD1. The CDR3 runs 14 residues. CDR1 DFQATT and CDR2 SNEGSKA come from the germline V gene (reference sequence). V dropped 5 bases and J dropped 4; count of bases not matched to a gene: 9. CDR3 DNA sequence: TGCAGTGCTGGGCGGACAGGGCGGGCCACTGAAGCTTTCTTT. It encodes CSAGRTGRATEAFF.

The chain has TRBV6-5 and TRBJ2-7, with 8 bases identical to TRBD1. This CDR3 is built from 15 residues. Germline-derived CDR1 and CDR2 are MNHEY and SVGAGI. The V gene end was trimmed by 6 bases and the J gene end by 7 bases; junction bases not matched to a gene: 14. CDR3: CASSRYRGKYNEQYF. In DNA, the CDR3 is TGTGCCAGCAGCCGTTACAGGGGGAAATACAATGAGCAGTACTTC.

This clonotype was seen once. V is TRBV7-9 and J is TRBJ1-4; possibly TRBD1 for D (6 bases). From germline, CDR1 is SEHNR and CDR2 FQNEAQ (reference sequence). The CDR3 totals 18 residues. V shed 0 bases and J shed 4 bases, with 18 bases lying between them. CDR3 amino acids: CASSLASDYRDYNEKLFF. CDR3 DNA sequence: TGTGCCAGCAGCTTAGCGTCAGATTACAGGGACTATAATGAAAAACTGTTTTTT.